This entry lists 23 T cell receptor beta chains sequenced from one sample in a study of pediatric ulcerative colitis. TCRdb's table, derived via immunoSEQ multiplex PCR, lists solely in-frame clones and lacks some. The table shows fewer than 45,000 clones, with 83% occurring only once. What was sequenced was blood. The origin of the receptors is a girl under 18 with moderate ulcerative colitis.

The J gene is TRBJ1-1, the V gene TRBV29-1, with a possible D match to TRBD1 (5 bases). There are 15 residues in the CDR3. Germline CDR1 SQVTM, CDR2 ANQGSEA. Trimming removed 6 bases from V and 0 bases from J, with 17 bases in between. The CDR3 protein is CSVLIRGRLNTEAFF. CDR3 sequence (DNA): TGCAGCGTACTGATCCGGGGACGATTGAACACTGAAGCTTTCTTT. Full variable domain (rest looked up from reference TRBV29-1 and TRBJ1-1): SAVISQKPSRDICQRGTSLTIQCQVDSQVTMMFWYRQQPGQSLTLIATANQGSEATYESGFVIDKFPISRPNLTFSTLTVSNMSPEDSSIYLCSVLIRGRLNTEAFFGQGTRLTVV.

This sequence joins TRBV29-1 and TRBJ2-6, with unresolved D. The CDR3 runs 13 residues. Trimming removed 5 bases from V and 0 bases from J, with 5 bases in between. Germline CDR1 is SQVTM and CDR2 is ANQGSEA. The CDR3 sequence is CSVLFSGANVLTF. The CDR3, as DNA: TGCAGCGTTCTCTTCTCTGGGGCCAACGTCCTGACTTTC.

V and J are TRBV5-1 and TRBJ2-3, with no clear D. The V gene lost 1 base and the J gene lost 0 bases, with 12 bases spanning the gap. The CDR3 loop spans 16 amino acids. The germline V gene encodes CDR1 SGHRS and CDR2 YFSETQ. The CDR3 here is CASSLIGDTSTDTQYF. The CDR3, as DNA: TGCGCCAGCAGCTTGATCGGTGACACTAGCACAGATACGCAGTATTTT.

This clone has just a few counts. The CDR3 spells CASSFLDREAGELFF. The DNA of the CDR3 is TGTGCCAGCAGCTTTTTAGACAGGGAGGCCGGGGAGCTGTTTTTT. This sequence joins TRBV11-2 and TRBJ2-2, with D possibly matching TRBD1 (7 bases). V shed 3 bases and J shed 6 bases, with 14 bases lying between them. CDR1 SGHAT and CDR2 FQNNGV come from the germline V gene. CDR3 length: 15 residues.

The chain carries TRBV10-2 and TRBJ2-7; 8 nucleotides align to TRBD2. Germline loops: CDR1 WSHSY, CDR2 SAAADI. This CDR3 contains 16 residues. V gave up 5 bases and J gave up 0 bases; unmatched junction bases: 9. Here the CDR3 DNA reads TGCGCCAGCAGTCTCTTTTACAGCGGGAGCTCCTACGAGCAGTACTTC. Protein product: CASSLFYSGSSYEQYF.

The V and J genes are TRBV15 and TRBJ2-2, with no clear D. Germline loops: CDR1 LNHNV, CDR2 YYDKDF (reference sequence). The CDR3 is 11 residues long. V lost 0 bases and J 11 bases, leaving 4 bases between the germline ends. Here the CDR3 DNA reads TGTGCCACCAGCAGAGATAATGAGCTGTTTTTT. Its protein is CATSRDNELFF.

The chain couples TRBV11-1 to TRBJ2-7; 9 bases agree with TRBD1. CDR1 SGHAT and CDR2 FQDESV come from the germline V gene (reference sequence). After removal of 4 bases from V and 3 bases from J, the junction contained 7 bases not matched to a gene. The CDR3 covers 15 residues. Here the CDR3 reads CASSSTGGGIYEQYF. Here the CDR3 DNA reads TGTGCCAGCAGCTCTACAGGGGGCGGAATCTACGAGCAGTACTTC.

This clone appeared once. The gene calls are TRBV25-1 and TRBJ2-1, with D perhaps assigned TRBD1 or TRBD2 (5 bases each). Per germline, CDR1 MGHDK and CDR2 SYGVNS. CDR3 size: 16 residues. V dropped 1 base and J dropped 0 bases, with 10 bases sitting between them. The CDR3 protein is CASSEFAGTSYNEQFF. The CDR3 region has the DNA TGTGCCAGCAGTGAATTCGCAGGGACCTCCTACAATGAGCAGTTCTTC.

This clone came up once. CDR3 sequence (DNA): TGTGCCAGCAGCTACCTTAGAGATAGCAATCAGCCCCAGCATTTT. It translates to CASSYLRDSNQPQHF. The chain carries TRBV6-1 and TRBJ1-5; no firm D call. V was pared by 6 bases and J by 0 bases, with 12 bases between. The CDR3 is 15 residues long. The germline gives CDR1 MNHNS, CDR2 SASEGT.

The chain links TRBV13 to TRBJ1-1; TRBD1 matches 7 bases. V trimming: 3 bases; J trimming: 2 bases; junction bases outside the gene matches: 6. The CDR3 runs to 15 residues. Germline V CDR1 and CDR2: PRHDT, FYEKMQ (reference sequence). The CDR3 DNA reads TGTGCCAGCAGCTTTATAGGGACAGCCAACACTGAAGCTTTCTTT. This codes for CASSFIGTANTEAFF. Combining the CDR3 with reference TRBV13 and TRBJ1-1 gives the whole variable domain AAGVIQSPRHLIKEKRETATLKCYPIPRHDTVYWYQQGPGQDPQFLISFYEKMQSDKGSIPDRFSAQQFSDYHSELNMSSLELGDSALYFCASSFIGTANTEAFFGQGTRLTVV.

The chain recombines TRBV20-1 with TRBJ2-7, with a weak D call TRBD2 (7 bases). This CDR3 spans 10 amino acids. The germline V gene encodes CDR1 DFQATT and CDR2 SNEGSKA (reference sequence). Trimming pared 6 bases from V and 10 bases from J, leaving 13 bases between. The CDR3 loop reads CSARGAKQYF. The CDR3 coding sequence is TGCAGTGCCCGGGGGGCGAAACAGTACTTC.

The CDR3 sequence is CASRRQGTNQPQHF. In nucleotides, the CDR3 is TGTGCCAGCAGGAGACAGGGAACTAATCAGCCCCAGCATTTT. The chain uses TRBV28 and TRBJ1-5; TRBD1 aligns across 7 bases. The junction had 6 bases not matched to a gene; V was cut back by 6 bases and J by 4 bases. This CDR3 spans 14 amino acids. Germline V gene data show CDR1 as MDHEN and CDR2 as SYDVKM. The entire variable domain, with the rest obtained from reference TRBV28 and TRBJ1-5, is as follows: DVKVTQSSRYLVKRTGEKVFLECVQDMDHENMFWYRQDPGLGLRLIYFSYDVKMKEKGDIPEGYSVSREKKERFSLILESASTNQTSMYLCASRRQGTNQPQHFGDGTRLSIL.

J is TRBJ2-5 and V is TRBV5-1; D might be TRBD1 (5 bases). The CDR3 is 13 amino acids. CDR1 and CDR2 from the germline V gene are SGHRS and YFSETQ. V was trimmed by 8 bases and J by 5 bases, leaving 16 bases between them. The DNA for the CDR3 is TGCGCCAGTAGCAGGGAAATGGTTGAGACCCAGTACTTC. Translating it yields CASSREMVETQYF.

The chain recombines TRBV7-2 with TRBJ2-5; 10 bases align to TRBD1. The CDR3 has 14 residues. Germline CDR1 is SGHTA and CDR2 is FQGNSA. The trim removed 3 bases at V and 5 bases at J, leaving 3 bases unmatched. For the CDR3, the DNA is TGTGCCAGCAGCTTGGTGACAGGGGGCGAGACCCAGTACTTC. Amino acid sequence: CASSLVTGGETQYF.

The chain uses TRBV7-2 and TRBJ2-1; 7 positions match TRBD2. The CDR3 contains 17 residues. Germline CDR1 is SGHTA and CDR2 is FQGNSA. V shed 1 base and J 7 bases; nucleotides not matched to a gene: 13. CDR3 bases: TGTGCCAGCAGCTTAGAGACTCGACTAGCTGTGGGAAATGAGCAGTTCTTC. This codes for CASSLETRLAVGNEQFF.

The chain is built from TRBV6-6 and TRBJ1-1, with no clear D. Per germline, CDR1 MNHNY and CDR2 SVGAGI (reference sequence). The CDR3 has 15 residues. The germline V and J ends were trimmed by 0 bases and 3 bases, with 11 bases remaining between them. CDR3 sequence reads: CASSYSGRSDTEAFF. CDR3 in DNA: TGTGCCAGCAGTTACTCGGGGAGATCAGACACTGAAGCTTTCTTT.

This chain links TRBV6-5 with TRBJ1-5; D is undetermined. Trimming left V 4 bases short and J 2 bases short, with 9 bases between. Per the germline V gene, CDR1 is MNHEY and CDR2 is SVGAGI. The CDR3 consists of 14 residues. This CDR3 is CASSSVWGNQPQHF. Here the CDR3 DNA reads TGTGCCAGCAGTTCCGTCTGGGGCAATCAGCCCCAGCATTTT.

V is TRBV7-9 and J is TRBJ1-5; perhaps TRBD1 as D (6 bases). Germline values: CDR1 SEHNR, CDR2 FQNEAQ (reference sequence). Trimming cost V 0 bases and J 5 bases, with 11 bases left between them. This CDR3 has 15 amino acids. The CDR3 bases are TGTGCCAGCAGCTTAGCGGAGGAGGGGGATCAGCCCCAGCATTTT. Protein product: CASSLAEEGDQPQHF.

This chain links TRBV5-6 with TRBJ2-7, with TRBD1 identical over 10 bases. Per the germline V gene, CDR1 is SGHDT and CDR2 is YYEEEE. The CDR3 runs 12 residues. With 4 bases clipped from V and 10 bases from J, the junction kept 5 bases outside the gene matches. The CDR3 here is CASSLGTGVQYF. The CDR3 DNA reads as TGTGCCAGCAGCCTCGGGACAGGGGTCCAGTACTTC. Looking up the rest from reference TRBV5-6 and TRBJ2-7 gives the full variable domain: DAGVTQSPTHLIKTRGQQVTLRCSPKSGHDTVSWYQQALGQGPQFIFQYYEEEERQRGNFPDRFSGHQFPNYSSELNVNALLLGDSALYLCASSLGTGVQYFGPGTRLTVT.

The chain has TRBV4-3 and TRBJ1-5; no clear D. V shed 1 base and J shed 0 bases, with 7 bases lying between them. This CDR3 region has 15 residues. Germline V gene lookup returns CDR1 LGHNA and CDR2 YSLEER. In DNA, the CDR3 is TGCGCCAGCAGCCAAGTTCGTGCTAGCAATCAGCCCCAGCATTTT. Translated, it gives CASSQVRASNQPQHF.

The chain uses TRBV10-3 and TRBJ1-1; weak D call: TRBD1 (5 bases). Germline assignment: CDR1 ENHRY and CDR2 SYGVKD. This CDR3 region has 13 residues. V was trimmed by 3 bases and J by 1 base, leaving 6 bases between them. The CDR3 DNA sequence: TGTGCCATCAGTGATGGGACGAACACTGAAGCTTTCTTT. Protein: CAISDGTNTEAFF.

The CDR3 loop is CASSPGGRYGYTF. CDR3 nucleotides: TGTGCCAGCAGCCCGGGGGGAAGATATGGCTACACCTTC. The V and J genes are TRBV5-6 and TRBJ1-2, with D perhaps TRBD1 (5 bases). The V gene's germline CDR1 is SGHDT and CDR2 YYEEEE. The CDR3 contains 13 residues. V dropped 4 bases and J dropped 5 bases, with 12 bases sitting between them.

This chain connects TRBV5-1 to TRBJ1-1; weak D call: TRBD1 (5 bases). Per germline, CDR1 SGHRS and CDR2 YFSETQ. The CDR3 totals 15 residues. Trimming took off 0 bases at V and 5 bases at J, with 14 bases between the two ends. CDR3 in amino acids: CASSLVPGWGTEAFF. The DNA for the CDR3 is TGCGCCAGCAGCTTGGTTCCAGGGTGGGGGACTGAAGCTTTCTTT.